In its sample, the clone carrying this TCR beta chain was seen a few times. Its cognate antigen is unknown. This entry comes from a study of cytomegalovirus exposure and HLA in healthy donors. As for the study in general: Caucasian-associated ancestry cluster membership applied to about 77% of under 450 genotyped donors.

The germline gives CDR1 MNHEY, CDR2 SVGAGI. The CDR3 extends over 14 amino acids. Trimming took 4 bases from V and 9 from J, leaving 19 bases between them. Regarding the study as a whole: Clonal expansion was found to be greater in HLA-associated TCR beta chains than in equally common others in a later analysis. Common viral pathogens seemed, in a later analysis, to connect with several of the most significant clusters. No immune exposure information besides CMV serostatus was available.

The PCR had 60 Vbeta and 13 Jbeta primers. The method was immunoSEQ multiplex PCR; TCRdb's version includes in-frame clones alone and lacks a portion of them. The profile shows more than 200,000 clones, 82% of them singletons. Sequencing used PBMCs. The sequence derives from a man in his forties in good health and CMV-seropositive. The chain employs TRBV6-5 and TRBJ2-7; a weak D match, TRBD2 (6 bases). CDR3 protein: CASSSPSEGIGQYF. As DNA, the CDR3 is TGTGCCAGCAGTTCCCCTTCGGAGGGAATAGGGCAGTACTTC.